One sample yielded the 3 T cell receptor beta chains listed below, sequenced in a study of blood T cell repertoires in COVID-19. Produced via immunoSEQ multiplex PCR; TCRdb's table is partial and in-frame only. This sample has under 200,000 clones; around four fifths occur once, and the top ten carry roughly 8.1%. Input material: peripheral blood. Receptors originate from a woman older than 75 with COVID-19, enrolled during active disease.

CDR3 sequence reads: CASSQEAPAAGGSNEQFF. The CDR3 region has the DNA TGTGCCAGCAGCCAAGAGGCCCCTGCAGCGGGAGGATCAAATGAGCAGTTCTTC. V and J are TRBV4-2 and TRBJ2-1, with 9 bases aligning to TRBD2. Per germline, CDR1 LGHNA and CDR2 YNFKEQ. Losses at the gene ends were 0 bases for V and 7 bases for J; bases not matched to a gene: 13. CDR3 size: 18 residues.

The V and J genes are TRBV9 and TRBJ2-7; D is perhaps TRBD1 (7 bases). The CDR3 is made up of 14 amino acids. Trimming removed 4 bases at V and 2 bases at J, with 13 bases between. The germline gives CDR1 SGDLS, CDR2 YYNGEE. The CDR3 sequence is CASSQGGAAYEQYF. The DNA for the CDR3 is TGTGCCAGCAGCCAGGGGGGCGCCGCCTACGAGCAGTACTTC.

The rearrangement uses TRBV29-1 and TRBJ1-2, with D perhaps TRBD1 (5 bases). This CDR3 has 16 residues. The V gene's germline CDR1 is SQVTM and CDR2 ANQGSEA. Trimming removed 5 bases at V and 1 base at J, with 20 bases between. CDR3 sequence: CSVRSVGGTDNYGYTF. For the CDR3, the DNA is TGCAGCGTTCGATCGGTGGGGGGGACTGATAACTATGGCTACACCTTC.